The rows below give T cell receptor beta chains drawn from one sample of a study of blood T cell repertoires in COVID-19. The data were produced by immunoSEQ multiplex PCR, yet TCRdb's version contains in-frame clones alone and is incomplete. The sample contains 200,000 or so clones, more than 75% of which appear only once. The sample was peripheral blood. Every receptor here comes from an elderly man with acute or convalescent COVID-19. CDR3s leave out the opening cysteine and the closing phenylalanine or tryptophan. Clone size, where shown, is once, few, many, or a class for clones that have expanded.

CDR3 protein: SASGTGAGNTIY
V gene: TRBV20-1
clone size: -
J gene: TRBJ1-3

CDR3 protein: ASSHPPGIEYGYT
V gene: TRBV4-1
clone size: -
J gene: TRBJ1-2

CDR3 protein: ASSEFGTRNTGELF
V gene: TRBV6-1
clone size: -
J gene: TRBJ2-2

CDR3 protein: ASSQDLAGFAYNEQF
V gene: TRBV3-1/TRBV3-2
clone size: -
J gene: TRBJ2-1

CDR3 protein: ASSRSAGRAEAF
V gene: TRBV6-5
clone size: few
J gene: TRBJ1-1

CDR3 protein: ASSLGYSGASYEQY
V gene: TRBV7-2
clone size: -
J gene: TRBJ2-7

CDR3 protein: ASSRQGNSPLH
V gene: TRBV12-3/TRBV12-4
clone size: -
J gene: TRBJ1-6

CDR3 protein: ASSFGGRMGRQETQY
V gene: TRBV5-1
clone size: -
J gene: TRBJ2-5

CDR3 protein: ASSPGLASAWDEQF
V gene: TRBV11-3
clone size: -
J gene: TRBJ2-1

CDR3 protein: AISGSGTANTEAF
V gene: TRBV10-3
clone size: -
J gene: TRBJ1-1

CDR3 protein: ASSRGQGYNEQF
V gene: TRBV5-1
clone size: -
J gene: TRBJ2-1

CDR3 protein: ASSPPVQGATDTQY
V gene: TRBV18
clone size: -
J gene: TRBJ2-3

CDR3 protein: ASSIGEYSNQPQH
V gene: TRBV19
clone size: -
J gene: TRBJ1-5

CDR3 protein: ASSLDRASDEQF
V gene: TRBV11-2
clone size: -
J gene: TRBJ2-1

CDR3 protein: ASSSFQEAGNTIY
V gene: TRBV11-3
clone size: -
J gene: TRBJ1-3

CDR3 protein: ASSPTMASGRIMNEQF
V gene: TRBV18
clone size: once
J gene: TRBJ2-1